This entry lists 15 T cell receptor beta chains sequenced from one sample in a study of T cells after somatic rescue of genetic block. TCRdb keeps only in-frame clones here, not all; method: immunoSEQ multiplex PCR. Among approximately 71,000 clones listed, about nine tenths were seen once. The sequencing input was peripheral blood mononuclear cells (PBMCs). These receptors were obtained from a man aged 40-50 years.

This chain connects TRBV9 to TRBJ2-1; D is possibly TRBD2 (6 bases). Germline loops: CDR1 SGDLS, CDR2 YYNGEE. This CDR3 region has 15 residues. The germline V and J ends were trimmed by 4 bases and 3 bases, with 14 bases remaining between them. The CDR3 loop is CASSPSLANYNEQFF. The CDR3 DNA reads TGTGCCAGCAGCCCCAGCCTAGCGAACTACAATGAGCAGTTCTTC.

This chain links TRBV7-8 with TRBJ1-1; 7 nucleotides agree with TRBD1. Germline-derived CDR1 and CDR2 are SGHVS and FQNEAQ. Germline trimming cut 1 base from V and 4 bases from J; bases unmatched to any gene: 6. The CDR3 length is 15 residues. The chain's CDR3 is CASSLVGRGVTEAFF. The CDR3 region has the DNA TGTGCCAGCAGCTTAGTCGGCAGGGGGGTCACTGAAGCTTTCTTT.

The CDR3 sequence: CASSSEGVRQPQHF. DNA of the CDR3: TGTGCCAGCAGCTCGGAAGGGGTTCGTCAGCCCCAGCATTTT. This chain links TRBV5-4 with TRBJ1-5; possible D gene TRBD1, 5 bases. The germline gives CDR1 SGHNT, CDR2 YYREEE (reference sequence). The V end lost 3 bases, the J end lost 6 bases, and 13 bases lay between the germline ends. The CDR3 runs 14 residues.

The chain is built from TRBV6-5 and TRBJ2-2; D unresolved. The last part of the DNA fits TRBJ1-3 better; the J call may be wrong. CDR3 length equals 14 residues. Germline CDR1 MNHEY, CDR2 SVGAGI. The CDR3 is CASSYKPGSNTIYF. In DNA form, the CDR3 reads TGTGCCAGCAGTTACAAGCCAGGTTCAAACACCATATATTTT.

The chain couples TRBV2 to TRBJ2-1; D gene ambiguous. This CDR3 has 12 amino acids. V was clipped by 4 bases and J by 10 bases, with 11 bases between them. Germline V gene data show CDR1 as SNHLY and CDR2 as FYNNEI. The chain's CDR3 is CASSADSGEQFF. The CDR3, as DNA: TGTGCCAGCAGTGCAGACTCCGGGGAGCAGTTCTTC. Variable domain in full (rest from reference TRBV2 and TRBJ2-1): EPEVTQTPSHQVTQMGQEVILRCVPISNHLYFYWYRQILGQKVEFLVSFYNNEISEKSEIFDDQFSVERPDGSNFTLKIRSTKLEDSAMYFCASSADSGEQFFGPGTRLTVL.

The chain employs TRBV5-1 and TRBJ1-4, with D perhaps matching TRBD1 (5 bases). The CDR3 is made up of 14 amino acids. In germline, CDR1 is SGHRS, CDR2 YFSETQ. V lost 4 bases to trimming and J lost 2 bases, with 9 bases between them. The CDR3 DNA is TGCGCCAGCAGCAGAGGGACGACTAATGAAAAACTGTTTTTT. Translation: CASSRGTTNEKLFF.

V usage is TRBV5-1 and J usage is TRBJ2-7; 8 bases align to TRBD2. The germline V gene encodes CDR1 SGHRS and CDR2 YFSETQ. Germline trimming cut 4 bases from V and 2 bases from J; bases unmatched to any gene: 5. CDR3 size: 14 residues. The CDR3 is CASSTRGGAYEQYF. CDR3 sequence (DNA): TGCGCCAGCAGCACCCGGGGGGGCGCCTACGAGCAGTACTTC.

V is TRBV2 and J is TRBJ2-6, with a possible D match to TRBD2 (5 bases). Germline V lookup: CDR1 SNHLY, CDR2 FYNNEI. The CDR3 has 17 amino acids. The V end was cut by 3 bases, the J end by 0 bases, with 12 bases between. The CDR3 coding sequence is TGTGCCAGCAGTGATCGGGGTAGTCCCTCTGGGGCCAACGTCCTGACTTTC. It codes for CASSDRGSPSGANVLTF.

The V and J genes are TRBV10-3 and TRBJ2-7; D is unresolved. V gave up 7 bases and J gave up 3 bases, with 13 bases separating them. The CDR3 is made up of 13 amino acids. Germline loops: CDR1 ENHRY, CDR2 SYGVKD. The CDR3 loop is CAIIGHLCYEQYF. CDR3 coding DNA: TGTGCCATCATCGGGCACCTGTGCTACGAGCAGTACTTC.

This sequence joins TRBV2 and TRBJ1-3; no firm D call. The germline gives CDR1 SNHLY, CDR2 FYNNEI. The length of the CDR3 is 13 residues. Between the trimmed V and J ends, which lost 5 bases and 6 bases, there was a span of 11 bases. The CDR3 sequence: CASSYSPANTIYF. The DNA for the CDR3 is TGTGCCAGCAGTTACTCCCCCGCAAACACCATATATTTT.

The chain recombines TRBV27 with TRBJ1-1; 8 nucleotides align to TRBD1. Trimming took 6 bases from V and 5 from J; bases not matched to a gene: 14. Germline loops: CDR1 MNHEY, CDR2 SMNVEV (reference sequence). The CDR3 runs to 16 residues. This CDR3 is CASSPGQGRGDTEAFF. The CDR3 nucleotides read TGTGCCAGCAGCCCAGGACAGGGCCGGGGGGATACTGAAGCTTTCTTT.

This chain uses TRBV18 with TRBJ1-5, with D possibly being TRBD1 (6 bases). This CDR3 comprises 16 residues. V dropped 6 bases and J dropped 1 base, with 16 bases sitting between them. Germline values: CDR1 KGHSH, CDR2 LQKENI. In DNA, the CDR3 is TGTGCCAGCTCTCTTAACAGGGCGATGAGCAATCAGCCCCAGCATTTT. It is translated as CASSLNRAMSNQPQHF.

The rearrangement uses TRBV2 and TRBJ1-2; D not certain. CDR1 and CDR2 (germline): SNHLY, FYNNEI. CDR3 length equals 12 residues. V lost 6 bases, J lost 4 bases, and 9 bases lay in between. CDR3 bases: TGTGCCAGCAGAAAGGGCAGCTATGGCTACACCTTC. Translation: CASRKGSYGYTF. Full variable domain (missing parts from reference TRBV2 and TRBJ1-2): EPEVTQTPSHQVTQMGQEVILRCVPISNHLYFYWYRQILGQKVEFLVSFYNNEISEKSEIFDDQFSVERPDGSNFTLKIRSTKLEDSAMYFCASRKGSYGYTFGSGTRLTVV.

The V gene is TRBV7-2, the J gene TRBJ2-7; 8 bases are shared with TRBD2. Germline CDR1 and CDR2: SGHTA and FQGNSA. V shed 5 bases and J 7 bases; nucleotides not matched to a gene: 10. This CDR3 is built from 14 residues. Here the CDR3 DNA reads TGTGCCAGCAGCCCTATAGCGGGATCGGGAGAGCAGTACTTC. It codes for CASSPIAGSGEQYF.

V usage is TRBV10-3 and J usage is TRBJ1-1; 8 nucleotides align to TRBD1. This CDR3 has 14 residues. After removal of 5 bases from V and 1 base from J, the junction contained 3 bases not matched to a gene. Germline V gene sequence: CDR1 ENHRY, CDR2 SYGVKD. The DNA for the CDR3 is TGTGCCATCAGTAGGGACAGGAAGAACACTGAAGCTTTCTTT. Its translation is CAISRDRKNTEAFF.